This TCR beta chain comes out of a study of CD8 T cells in Susac syndrome. Study background: Intravenous immunoglobulin alone or corticosteroids were being given to patients with Susac syndrome at blood draw, unless they were therapy-naive.

CD8+ and CD4+ T cells taken from blood had their TCR beta sequenced. The CDR3 has 15 amino acids. V shed 4 bases and J shed 0 bases, with 11 bases lying between them. The germline gives CDR1 MNHEY, CDR2 SVGAGI. The authors reverse transcribed roughly 0.5 to 1 ug RNA with random hexamers. TCRdb analysed the immunoSEQ multiplex PCR reads with MiXCR anew, one entry per CDR3 protein. The repertoire holds approximately 80,000 distinct CDR3 sequences, with approximately 95% as singletons. The sample comprised CD8+ T cells from PBMCs. This sequence joins TRBV6-5 and TRBJ2-3, with D perhaps matching TRBD2 (6 bases). This clonotype was sampled from a human donor with Susac syndrome. Here the CDR3 DNA reads TGTGCCAGCAGTTCCGGGGGTCGAAGCACAGATACGCAGTATTTT. Translation gives CASSSGGRSTDTQYF.